This T cell receptor beta chain was recovered during a study of post-analysis software for immune sequencing data. Concerning this clonotype itself: The target antigen is unknown.

Whole-study results and caveats: Significantly lower normalized Chao1 diversity was seen in multiple sclerosis patients than in controls. F-measure co-clustering was strong for batch-matched samples. TRBV5-6, TRBV5-1 and TRBV20-1 were among a few TRBV segments more frequent in patients than controls.

TCR beta cDNA libraries included unique molecular identifiers. Between roughly 0.9 and 11 million T cells gave rise to around 500,000 cDNA molecules. TCRdb passed the PCR reads through MiXCR, listing each CDR3 protein once. Found here are around 200,000 distinct CDR3 sequences, roughly 30% of them singletons; the top ten hold approximately 3.6%. V was clipped by 0 bases and J by 4 bases, with 13 bases between them. In germline, CDR1 is SGHRS, CDR2 YFSETQ. The CDR3 has 15 amino acids. V gene TRBV5-1 combines with J gene TRBJ1-1, with D perhaps matching TRBD1 (6 bases). The sequenced sample was blood. This receptor was taken from a girl between 2 and 17 years old with multiple sclerosis. The CDR3 bases are TGCGCCAGCAGCTTGGCCGGGGGGGCACTCACTGAAGCTTTCTTT. This encodes CASSLAGGALTEAFF.